Reported below is one T cell receptor beta chain. Its antigen is currently unknown. This sample is part of a study of T cell responses to AZD1222 COVID-19 vaccine. The wider study: Second doses that came at about 4 or about 12 weeks were put together. Study-wide findings and caveats: The study sampled repertoires only after the peak T cell response. A mostly white British donor set with more females was recruited, and clonal diversity was possibly underestimated.

The repertoire was sequenced with immunoSEQ multiplex PCR; TCRdb's copy has only in-frame clones and lacks some. The sample holds tens of thousands of clones; roughly 83% are singletons and the top ten take over 8%. The CDR3 length is 14 residues. The V end was cut by 7 bases, the J end by 1 base, with 14 bases between. Germline CDR1 is MNHEY and CDR2 is SVGEGT. The starting material was peripheral blood, obtained on day 0 of AZD1222 vaccination. This clonotype was obtained from an adult in good health. This chain uses TRBV6-2 or TRBV6-3 with TRBJ2-7; the D is unclear. The CDR3 sequence is CASTPQRSSYEQYF. The CDR3 bases are TGTGCCAGCACCCCACAACGGTCATCCTACGAGCAGTACTTC.